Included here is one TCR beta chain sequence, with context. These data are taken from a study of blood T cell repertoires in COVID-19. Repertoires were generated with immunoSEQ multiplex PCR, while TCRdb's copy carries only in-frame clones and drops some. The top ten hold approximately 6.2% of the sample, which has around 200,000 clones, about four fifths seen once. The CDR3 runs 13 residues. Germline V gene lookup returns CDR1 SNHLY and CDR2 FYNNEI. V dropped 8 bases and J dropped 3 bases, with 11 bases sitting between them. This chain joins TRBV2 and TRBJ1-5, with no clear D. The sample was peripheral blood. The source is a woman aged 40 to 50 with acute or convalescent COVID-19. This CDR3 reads CASRPQLNQPQHF. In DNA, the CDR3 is TGTGCCAGCCGACCACAGCTCAATCAGCCCCAGCATTTT.